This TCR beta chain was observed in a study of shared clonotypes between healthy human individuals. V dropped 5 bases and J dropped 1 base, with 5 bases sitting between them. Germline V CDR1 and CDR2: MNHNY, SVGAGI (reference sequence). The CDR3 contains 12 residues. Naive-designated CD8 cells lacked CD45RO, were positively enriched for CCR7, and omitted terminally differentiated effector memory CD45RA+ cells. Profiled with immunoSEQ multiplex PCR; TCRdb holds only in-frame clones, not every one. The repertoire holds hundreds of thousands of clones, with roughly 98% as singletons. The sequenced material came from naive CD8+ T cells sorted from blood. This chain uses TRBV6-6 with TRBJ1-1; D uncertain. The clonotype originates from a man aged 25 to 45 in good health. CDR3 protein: CASSQTNTEAFF. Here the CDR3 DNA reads TGTGCCAGCAGTCAAACGAACACTGAAGCTTTCTTT.